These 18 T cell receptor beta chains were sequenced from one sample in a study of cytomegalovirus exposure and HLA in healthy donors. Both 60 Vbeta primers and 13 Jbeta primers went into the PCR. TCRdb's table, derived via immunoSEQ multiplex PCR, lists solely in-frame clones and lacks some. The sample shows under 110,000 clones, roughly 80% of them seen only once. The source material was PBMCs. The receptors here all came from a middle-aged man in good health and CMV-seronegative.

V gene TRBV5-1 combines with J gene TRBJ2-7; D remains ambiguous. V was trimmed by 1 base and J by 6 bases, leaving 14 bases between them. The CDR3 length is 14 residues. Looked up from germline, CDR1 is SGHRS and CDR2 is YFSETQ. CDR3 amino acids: CASSLSPSGREQYF. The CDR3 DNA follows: TGCGCCAGCAGCTTGTCGCCGTCGGGTCGCGAGCAGTACTTC.

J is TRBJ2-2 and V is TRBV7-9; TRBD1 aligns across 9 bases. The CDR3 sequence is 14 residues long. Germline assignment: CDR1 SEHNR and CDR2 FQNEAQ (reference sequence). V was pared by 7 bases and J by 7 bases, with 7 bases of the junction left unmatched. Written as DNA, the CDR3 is TGTGCCAGCATCAGAAGACAGGGGGACGGGGAGCTGTTTTTT. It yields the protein CASIRRQGDGELFF.

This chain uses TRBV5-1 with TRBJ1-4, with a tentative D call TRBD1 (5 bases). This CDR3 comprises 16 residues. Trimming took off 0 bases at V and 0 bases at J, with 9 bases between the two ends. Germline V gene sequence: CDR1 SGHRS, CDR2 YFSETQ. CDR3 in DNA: TGCGCCAGCAGCTTGGGCGGGGGGTCAACTAATGAAAAACTGTTTTTT. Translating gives CASSLGGGSTNEKLFF.

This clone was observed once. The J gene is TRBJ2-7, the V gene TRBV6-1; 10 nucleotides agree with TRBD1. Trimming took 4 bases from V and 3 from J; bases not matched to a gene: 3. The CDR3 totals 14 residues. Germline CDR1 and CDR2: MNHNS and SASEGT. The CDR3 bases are TGTGCCAGCAGTGGCCGGACAGGGGGCTACGAGCAGTACTTC. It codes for CASSGRTGGYEQYF.

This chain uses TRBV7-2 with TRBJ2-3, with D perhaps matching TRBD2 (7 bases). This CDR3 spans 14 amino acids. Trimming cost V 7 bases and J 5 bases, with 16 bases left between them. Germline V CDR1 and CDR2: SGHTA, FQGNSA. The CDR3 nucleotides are TGTGCCAGCATTCCGGGGGGCCCGGAAGATACGCAGTATTTT. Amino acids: CASIPGGPEDTQYF. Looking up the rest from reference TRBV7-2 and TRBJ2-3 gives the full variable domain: GAGVSQSPSNKVTEKGKDVELRCDPISGHTALYWYRQSLGQGLEFLIYFQGNSAPDKSGLPSDRFSAERTGGSVSTLTIQRTQQEDSAVYLCASIPGGPEDTQYFGPGTRLTVL.

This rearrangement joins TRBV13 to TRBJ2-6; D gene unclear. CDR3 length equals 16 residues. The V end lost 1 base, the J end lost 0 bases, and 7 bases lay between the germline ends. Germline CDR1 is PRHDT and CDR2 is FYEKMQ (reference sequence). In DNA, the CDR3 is TGTGCCAGCAGCTTAGTCCCTAGCTCTGGGGCCAACGTCCTGACTTTC. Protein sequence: CASSLVPSSGANVLTF.

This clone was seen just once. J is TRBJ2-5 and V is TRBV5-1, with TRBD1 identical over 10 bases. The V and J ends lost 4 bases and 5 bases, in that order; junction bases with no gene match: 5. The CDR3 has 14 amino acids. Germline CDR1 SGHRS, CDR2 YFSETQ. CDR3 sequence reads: CASSGRTGGETQYF. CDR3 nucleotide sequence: TGCGCCAGCAGCGGCCGGACAGGGGGGGAGACCCAGTACTTC.

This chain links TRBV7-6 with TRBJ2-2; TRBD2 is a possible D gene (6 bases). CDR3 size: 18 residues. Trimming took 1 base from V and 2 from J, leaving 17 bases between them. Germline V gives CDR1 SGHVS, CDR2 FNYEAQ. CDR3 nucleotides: TGTGCCAGCAGCTTAGAAGGCTGGAGAGGACTAAACACCGGGGAGCTGTTTTTT. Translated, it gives CASSLEGWRGLNTGELFF. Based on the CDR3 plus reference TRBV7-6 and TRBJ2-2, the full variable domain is GAGVSQSPRYKVTKRGQDVALRCDPISGHVSLYWYRQALGQGPEFLTYFNYEAQQDKSGLPNDRFSAERPEGSISTLTIQRTEQRDSAMYRCASSLEGWRGLNTGELFFGEGSRLTVL.

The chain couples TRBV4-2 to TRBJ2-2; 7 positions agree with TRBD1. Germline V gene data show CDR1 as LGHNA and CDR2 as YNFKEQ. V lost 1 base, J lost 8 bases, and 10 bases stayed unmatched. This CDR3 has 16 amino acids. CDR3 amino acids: CASSQVRGGSVGELFF. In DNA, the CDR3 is TGTGCCAGCAGCCAAGTGAGAGGGGGCAGTGTTGGGGAGCTGTTTTTT.

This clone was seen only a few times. This chain's CDR3 is CASTQYPPDIREGAGNTEAFF. The CDR3 DNA follows: TGCGCCAGCACCCAATACCCACCAGATATCAGGGAGGGCGCTGGCAACACTGAAGCTTTCTTT. The chain combines TRBV5-1 with TRBJ1-1; D is possibly TRBD1 (5 bases). Germline CDR1 SGHRS, CDR2 YFSETQ. V gave up 6 bases and J gave up 2 bases, with 35 bases separating them. CDR3 length: 21 residues. The full variable domain, completed using reference TRBV5-1 and TRBJ1-1, is KAGVTQTPRYLIKTRGQQVTLSCSPISGHRSVSWYQQTPGQGLQFLFEYFSETQRNKGNFPGRFSGRQFSNSRSEMNVSTLELGDSALYLCASTQYPPDIREGAGNTEAFFGQGTRLTVV.

The CDR3 is CASSQEKGYSFFYEQYF. The CDR3 nucleotides are TGTGCCAGCAGCCAAGAGAAAGGTTACAGTTTTTTTTACGAGCAGTACTTC. The V call is TRBV4-2, the J call TRBJ2-7, with D unresolved. The V end was cut by 0 bases, the J end by 4 bases, with 19 bases between. The CDR3 is 17 amino acids. In germline, CDR1 is LGHNA, CDR2 YNFKEQ.

The CDR3 sequence: CASRLSGGANEQFF. Written as DNA, the CDR3 is TGCGCCAGCCGCCTTAGCGGGGGGGCAAATGAGCAGTTCTTC. The chain carries TRBV5-1 and TRBJ2-1; 11 nucleotides line up with TRBD2. Trimming removed 7 bases from V and 7 bases from J; junction bases left unmatched: 7. The V gene's germline CDR1 is SGHRS and CDR2 YFSETQ. This CDR3 region has 14 residues. Using reference TRBV5-1 and TRBJ2-1 for the parts outside the CDR3, the full variable domain is KAGVTQTPRYLIKTRGQQVTLSCSPISGHRSVSWYQQTPGQGLQFLFEYFSETQRNKGNFPGRFSGRQFSNSRSEMNVSTLELGDSALYLCASRLSGGANEQFFGPGTRLTVL.

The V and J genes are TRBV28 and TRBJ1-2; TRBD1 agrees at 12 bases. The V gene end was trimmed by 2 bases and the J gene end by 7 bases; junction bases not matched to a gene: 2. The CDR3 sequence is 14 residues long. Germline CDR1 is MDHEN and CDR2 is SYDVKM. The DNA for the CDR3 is TGTGCCAGCAGTTTAGGGACAGGGGGCTTTGGCTACACCTTC. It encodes CASSLGTGGFGYTF.

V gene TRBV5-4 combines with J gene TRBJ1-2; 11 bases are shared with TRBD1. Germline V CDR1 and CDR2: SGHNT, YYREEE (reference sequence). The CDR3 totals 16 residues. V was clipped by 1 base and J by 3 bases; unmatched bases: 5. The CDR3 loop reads CASSLPRGQGDYGYTF. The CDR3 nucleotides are TGTGCCAGCAGCTTGCCCCGGGGACAGGGGGACTATGGCTACACCTTC.

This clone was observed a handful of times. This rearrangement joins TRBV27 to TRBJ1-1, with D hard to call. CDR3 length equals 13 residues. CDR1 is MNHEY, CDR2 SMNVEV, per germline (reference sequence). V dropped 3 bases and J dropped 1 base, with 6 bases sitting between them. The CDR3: CASSFGQNTEAFF. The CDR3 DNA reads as TGTGCCAGCAGTTTTGGGCAGAACACTGAAGCTTTCTTT.

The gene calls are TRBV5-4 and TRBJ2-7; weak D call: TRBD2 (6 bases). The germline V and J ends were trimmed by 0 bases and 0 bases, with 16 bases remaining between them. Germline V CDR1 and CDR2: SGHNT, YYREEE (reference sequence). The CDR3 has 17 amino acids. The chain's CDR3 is CASSLGYSGGDSYEQYF. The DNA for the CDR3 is TGTGCCAGCAGCTTGGGTTACTCAGGAGGGGACTCCTACGAGCAGTACTTC.

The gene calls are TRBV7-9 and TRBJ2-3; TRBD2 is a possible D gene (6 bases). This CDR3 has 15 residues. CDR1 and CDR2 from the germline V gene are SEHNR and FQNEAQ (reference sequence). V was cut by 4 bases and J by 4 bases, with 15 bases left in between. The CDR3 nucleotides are TGTGCCAGCAGCTGGGTAGCGGATAGGGCAGATACGCAGTATTTT. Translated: CASSWVADRADTQYF.

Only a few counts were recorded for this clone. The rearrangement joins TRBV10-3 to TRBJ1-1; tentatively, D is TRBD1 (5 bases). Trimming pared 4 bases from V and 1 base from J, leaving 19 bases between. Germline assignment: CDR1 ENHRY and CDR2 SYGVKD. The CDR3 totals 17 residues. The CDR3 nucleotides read TGTGCCATCAGTGTTTGGGGCAGGGCAGGTGAGAACACTGAAGCTTTCTTT. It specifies CAISVWGRAGENTEAFF.